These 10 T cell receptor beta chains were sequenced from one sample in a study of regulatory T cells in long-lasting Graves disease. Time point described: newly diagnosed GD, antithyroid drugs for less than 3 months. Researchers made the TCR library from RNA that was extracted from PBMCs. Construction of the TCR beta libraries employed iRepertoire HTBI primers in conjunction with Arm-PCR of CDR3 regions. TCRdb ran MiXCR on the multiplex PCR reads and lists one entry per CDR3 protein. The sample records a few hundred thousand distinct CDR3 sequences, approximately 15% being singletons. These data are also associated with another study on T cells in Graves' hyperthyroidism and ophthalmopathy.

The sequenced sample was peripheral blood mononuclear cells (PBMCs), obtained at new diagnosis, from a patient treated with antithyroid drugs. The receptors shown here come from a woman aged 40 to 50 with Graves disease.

CDR3 in amino acids: CASSPREGRGEQYF. Written as DNA, the CDR3 is TGCGCCAGCAGCCCGCGGGAGGGCCGAGGCGAGCAGTACTTC. The chain has TRBV4-1 and TRBJ2-7, with TRBD2 matching over 9 bases. CDR1 is MGHRA, CDR2 YSYEKL, per germline. This CDR3 is built from 14 residues. The V gene end was trimmed by 4 bases and the J gene end by 6 bases; junction bases not matched to a gene: 7.

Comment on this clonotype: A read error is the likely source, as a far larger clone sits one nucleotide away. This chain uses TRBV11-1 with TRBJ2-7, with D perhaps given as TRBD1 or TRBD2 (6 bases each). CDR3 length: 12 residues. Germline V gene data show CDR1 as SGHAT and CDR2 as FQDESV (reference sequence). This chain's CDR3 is CATKTGDNEPFF. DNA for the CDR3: TGTGCCACCAAGACGGGGGACAATGAGCCGTTCTTC.

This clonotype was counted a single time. The CDR3 loop is CASSQEEPLNEKLFF. CDR3 bases: TGCGCCAGCAGCCAAGAAGAGCCGCTAAATGAAAAACTGTTTTTT. The chain has TRBV4-1 and TRBJ1-4, with D unresolved. CDR3 length equals 15 residues. Per the germline V gene, CDR1 is MGHRA and CDR2 is YSYEKL. The V end was cut by 0 bases, the J end by 5 bases, with 10 bases between.

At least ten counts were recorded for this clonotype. The CDR3 bases are TGTGCCAGCAGTTTATCGGGGATCATGAGTCAGCCCCAGCATTTT. Its protein is CASSLSGIMSQPQHF. This rearrangement joins TRBV12-3 or TRBV12-4 to TRBJ1-5; D is unclear. The V gene lost 2 bases and the J gene lost 6 bases, with 14 bases spanning the gap. This CDR3 contains 15 residues.

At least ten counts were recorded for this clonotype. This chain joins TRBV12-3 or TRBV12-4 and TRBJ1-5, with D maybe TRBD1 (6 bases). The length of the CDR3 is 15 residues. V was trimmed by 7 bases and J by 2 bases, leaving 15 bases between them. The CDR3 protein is CASKIRGVGNQPQHF. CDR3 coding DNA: TGTGCCAGCAAGATCAGGGGCGTTGGCAATCAGCCCCAGCATTTT.

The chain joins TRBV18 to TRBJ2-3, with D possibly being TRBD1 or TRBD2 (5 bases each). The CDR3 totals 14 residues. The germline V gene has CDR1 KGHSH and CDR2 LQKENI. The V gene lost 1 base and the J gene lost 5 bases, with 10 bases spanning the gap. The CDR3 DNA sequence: TGTGCCAGCTCACCACTGGCAGGGAGAGATACGCAGTATTTT. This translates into CASSPLAGRDTQYF. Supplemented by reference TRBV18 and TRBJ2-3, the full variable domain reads NAGVMQNPRHLVRRRGQEARLRCSPMKGHSHVYWYRQLPEEGLKFMVYLQKENIIDESGMPKERFSAEFPKEGPSILRIQQVVRGDSAAYFCASSPLAGRDTQYFGPGTRLTVL.

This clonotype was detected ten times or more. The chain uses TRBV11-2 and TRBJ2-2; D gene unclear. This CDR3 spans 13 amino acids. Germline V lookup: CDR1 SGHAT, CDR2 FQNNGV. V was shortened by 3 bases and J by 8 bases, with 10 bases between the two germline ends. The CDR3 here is CASSFSPPGELFF. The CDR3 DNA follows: TGTGCCAGCAGCTTTTCCCCACCGGGGGAGCTGTTTTTT. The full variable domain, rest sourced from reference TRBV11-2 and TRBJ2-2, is EAGVAQSPRYKIIEKRQSVAFWCNPISGHATLYWYQQILGQGPKLLIQFQNNGVVDDSQLPKDRFSAERLKGVDSTLKIQPAKLEDSAVYLCASSFSPPGELFFGEGSRLTVL.

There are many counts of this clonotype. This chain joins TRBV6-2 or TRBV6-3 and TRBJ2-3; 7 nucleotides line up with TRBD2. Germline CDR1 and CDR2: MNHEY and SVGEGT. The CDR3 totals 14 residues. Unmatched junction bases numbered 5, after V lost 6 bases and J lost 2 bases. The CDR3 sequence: CASRAAGVTDTQYF. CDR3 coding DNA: TGTGCCAGCAGGGCGGCGGGAGTCACAGATACGCAGTATTTT.

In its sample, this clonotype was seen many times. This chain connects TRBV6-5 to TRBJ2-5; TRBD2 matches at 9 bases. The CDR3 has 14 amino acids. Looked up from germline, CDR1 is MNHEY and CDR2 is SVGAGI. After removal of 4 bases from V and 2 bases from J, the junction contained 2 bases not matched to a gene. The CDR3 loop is CASSLLAGQETQYF. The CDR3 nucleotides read TGTGCCAGCAGTTTGCTAGCGGGACAAGAGACCCAGTACTTC.

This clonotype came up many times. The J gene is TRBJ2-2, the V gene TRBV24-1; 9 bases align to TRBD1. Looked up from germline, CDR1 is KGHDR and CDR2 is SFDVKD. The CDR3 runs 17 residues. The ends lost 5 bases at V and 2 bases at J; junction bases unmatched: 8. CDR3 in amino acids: CATSAIRQGDNTGELFF. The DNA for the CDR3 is TGTGCCACCAGTGCCATACGACAGGGGGATAACACCGGGGAGCTGTTTTTT.